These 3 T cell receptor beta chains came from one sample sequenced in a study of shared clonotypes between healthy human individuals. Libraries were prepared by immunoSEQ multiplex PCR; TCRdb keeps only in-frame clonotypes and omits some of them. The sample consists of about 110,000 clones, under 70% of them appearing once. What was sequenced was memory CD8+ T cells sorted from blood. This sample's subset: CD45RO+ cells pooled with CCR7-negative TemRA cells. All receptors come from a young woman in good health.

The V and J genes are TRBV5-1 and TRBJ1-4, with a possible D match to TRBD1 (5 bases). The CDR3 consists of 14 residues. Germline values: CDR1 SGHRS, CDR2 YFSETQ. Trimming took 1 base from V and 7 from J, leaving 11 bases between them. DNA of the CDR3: TGCGCCAGCAGCTTGATGGGGGGAGGTGAAAAACTGTTTTTT. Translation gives CASSLMGGGEKLFF.

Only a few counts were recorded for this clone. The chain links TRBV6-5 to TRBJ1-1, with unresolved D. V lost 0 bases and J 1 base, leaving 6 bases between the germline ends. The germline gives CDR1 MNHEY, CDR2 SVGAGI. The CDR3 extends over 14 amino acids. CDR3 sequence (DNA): TGTGCCAGCAGTTACTCGCTGGAGAACACTGAAGCTTTCTTT. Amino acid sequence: CASSYSLENTEAFF.

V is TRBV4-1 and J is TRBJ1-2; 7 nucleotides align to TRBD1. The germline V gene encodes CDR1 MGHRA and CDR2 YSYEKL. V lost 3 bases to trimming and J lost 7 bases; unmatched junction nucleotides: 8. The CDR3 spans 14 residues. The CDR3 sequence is CASSHYDRESGYTF. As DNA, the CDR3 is TGCGCCAGCAGCCACTATGACAGGGAGTCTGGCTACACCTTC.